A selection of T cell receptor beta chains follows, all from one sample in a study of post-analysis software for immune sequencing data. TCRdb passed the PCR reads through MiXCR, listing each CDR3 protein once. The table shows about 820,000 distinct CDR3 sequences, with around 50% occurring only once. The sequenced sample was blood. All receptors derive from a girl aged 10-17 years with multiple sclerosis. Both conserved end residues are part of each CDR3. D genes are given only for firm matches. Clone sizes are given selectively: once, few, many, or a class where the clone is expanded.

d_gene,j_gene,abundance,v_gene,CDR3aa,CDR3nt
-,TRBJ2-3,-,TRBV7-2,CASSDVSTQYF,TGTGCCAGCAGCGACGTGAGCACGCAGTATTTT
-,TRBJ1-2,few,TRBV29-1,CSVEEPGTYGYTF,TGCAGCGTTGAAGAGCCAGGAACCTATGGCTACACCTTC
-,TRBJ2-4,-,TRBV5-1,CASSRGGRNENIQYF,TGCGCCAGCAGCCGGGGCGGACGGAACGAAAACATTCAGTACTTC
TRBD2,TRBJ2-7,-,TRBV3-1,CASRDSGRALYEQYF,TGTGCCAGCAGGGACAGCGGGAGGGCCCTCTACGAGCAGTACTTC
-,TRBJ1-1,-,TRBV5-8,CASGEGDRSEAFF,TGTGCCAGCGGTGAGGGGGATAGGTCTGAAGCTTTCTTT
-,TRBJ2-5,few,TRBV12-3/TRBV12-4,CASTQGYQETQYF,TGTGCCAGCACTCAGGGATATCAAGAGACCCAGTACTTC
-,TRBJ2-7,-,TRBV6-1,CASSEIAGSEQYF,TGTGCCAGCAGTGAAATAGCAGGGAGCGAGCAGTACTTC
TRBD2,TRBJ2-7,few,TRBV27,CASSFDTGGRVEQYF,TGTGCCAGCAGTTTTGATACGGGAGGAAGGGTCGAGCAGTACTTC
-,TRBJ1-2,-,TRBV27,CASSLLPDAYGYTF,TGTGCCAGCAGTTTGCTACCCGACGCCTATGGCTACACCTTC
-,TRBJ2-5,-,TRBV7-9,CASPQIRAGLETQYF,TGTGCCAGCCCCCAGATTAGGGCAGGATTGGAGACCCAGTACTTC
TRBD1,TRBJ1-1,few,TRBV6-2/TRBV6-3,CASSSPDRMNTEAFF,TGTGCCAGCAGTTCCCCGGACAGGATGAACACTGAAGCTTTCTTT
-,TRBJ2-7,-,TRBV20-1,CSAEKQGPPTGEQYF,TGCAGTGCTGAAAAACAGGGACCCCCCACGGGCGAGCAGTACTTC
-,TRBJ2-4,few,TRBV7-8,CASPTGSEYF,TGTGCCAGCCCTACAGGTTCCGAGTACTTC
-,TRBJ2-7,few,TRBV11-2,CASSLLSVSYEQYF,TGTGCCAGCAGCTTACTAAGCGTCTCCTACGAGCAGTACTTC
-,TRBJ2-3,-,TRBV29-1,CSVAGILTDTQYF,TGCAGCGTTGCCGGGATCCTTACAGATACGCAGTATTTT
TRBD2,TRBJ2-7,-,TRBV10-3,CAISPTGTSYEQYF,TGTGCCATCAGTCCTACCGGGACTAGCTACGAGCAGTACTTC
-,TRBJ2-7,few,TRBV20-1,CSARKRGAPYEQYF,TGCAGTGCCAGGAAGCGCGGGGCCCCCTACGAGCAGTACTTC
-,TRBJ1-2,-,TRBV18,CASSPKAGQNGYTF,TGTGCCAGCTCACCTAAGGCAGGGCAGAACGGCTACACCTTC
TRBD1,TRBJ2-6,once,TRBV5-1,CASSSSPPGQGSGANVLTF,TGCGCCAGCAGCTCCTCGCCCCCGGGACAGGGATCTGGGGCCAACGTCCTGACTTTC
-,TRBJ2-3,-,TRBV20-1,CSARDSQRSTDTQYF,TGCAGTGCTAGAGATTCCCAGCGGAGCACAGATACGCAGTATTTT
-,TRBJ2-1,few,TRBV10-3,CAISEQGHTYNEQFF,TGTGCCATCAGTGAGCAGGGGCATACCTACAATGAGCAGTTCTTC
-,TRBJ2-7,-,TRBV5-1,CASRKSGWEQYF,TGCGCCAGCAGAAAAAGTGGGTGGGAGCAGTACTTC
-,TRBJ1-5,-,TRBV20-1,CSASGIKGEQPQHF,TGCAGTGCTAGTGGGATCAAGGGAGAACAGCCCCAGCATTTT
-,TRBJ2-7,-,TRBV28,CASSLPGTPRGYEQYF,TGTGCCAGCAGTTTACCCGGGACACCCCGCGGGTACGAGCAGTACTTC